This T cell receptor (beta chain) was sequenced during a study of cytomegalovirus exposure and HLA in healthy donors. Study-wide points: Immune exposure information available was restricted to CMV serostatus. For most subjects, TCR beta sequences were reported to predict HLA-A and HLA-B alleles with accuracy.

In the PCR, 60 Vbeta and 13 Jbeta primers were used. The repertoire was sequenced with immunoSEQ multiplex PCR; TCRdb's copy has only in-frame clones and lacks some. The profile shows around 130,000 clones, under 85% of them singletons. Concerning this clone: What it binds is not known.

CDR1 SQVTM and CDR2 ANQGSEA come from the germline V gene. There are 14 residues in the CDR3. Trimming pared 2 bases from V and 8 bases from J, leaving 16 bases between. This TCR came from a boy between 10 and 17 years old in good health and CMV-seronegative. V and J are TRBV29-1 and TRBJ2-1, with D unclear. The sequenced material came from PBMCs. The CDR3 region has the DNA TGCAGCGTTGAAATTGTGAATGGTATAGATGAGCAGTTCTTC. It is translated as CSVEIVNGIDEQFF.